A single sample gave rise to the 19 T cell receptor beta chains below, sequenced in a study of neurological immune-mediated disorders. Each CDR3 protein gets one entry after TCRdb re-called the 5' RACE reads with MiXCR. Here the sample spans 65,000 to 95,000 distinct CDR3 sequences, about 5% being singletons. Specified time point: longitudinal time-point 2. The sample taken for sequencing was PBMCs. The origin of the receptors is a woman aged 55-75 years with multiple sclerosis.

This clonotype was recorded at least ten times. This chain connects TRBV5-6 to TRBJ2-5; 7 bases are shared with TRBD1. The CDR3 extends over 13 amino acids. The ends lost 9 bases at V and 5 bases at J; junction bases unmatched: 10. Germline assignment: CDR1 SGHDT and CDR2 YYEEEE. CDR3 residues: CATGRTGVETQYF. The DNA for the CDR3 is TGTGCCACCGGCCGTACAGGGGTCGAGACCCAGTACTTC.

The rearrangement joins TRBV3-1 to TRBJ1-1; D uncertain. Germline V gives CDR1 LGHDT, CDR2 YNNKEL (reference sequence). The V end lost 1 base, the J end lost 4 bases, and 7 bases lay between the germline ends. The CDR3 length is 13 residues. The CDR3 loop is CASSQVSPTEAFF. CDR3 in DNA: TGTGCCAGCAGCCAAGTTTCCCCCACTGAAGCTTTCTTT.

V is TRBV5-1 and J is TRBJ1-2; unclear D gene. This CDR3 has 14 residues. The V gene lost 4 bases and the J gene lost 8 bases, with 18 bases spanning the gap. From germline, CDR1 is SGHRS and CDR2 YFSETQ. The CDR3 DNA follows: TGCGCCAGCAGCATGACGGGATCCATGGGAGGCTACACCTTC. This gives the protein CASSMTGSMGGYTF.

This clonotype was found many times. This chain connects TRBV24-1 to TRBJ2-2; D possibly corresponds to TRBD1 (5 bases). The CDR3 spans 15 residues. Trimming cost V 2 bases and J 4 bases, with 10 bases left between them. Germline-derived CDR1 and CDR2 are KGHDR and SFDVKD. CDR3 nucleotide sequence: TGTGCCACCAGTGATTCCTTGACAGTCACCGGGGAGCTGTTTTTT. It translates to CATSDSLTVTGELFF.

This clonotype has at least ten counts. This chain connects TRBV12-3 or TRBV12-4 to TRBJ2-3; weak D call: TRBD1 (5 bases). V lost 1 base and J lost 4, with 9 bases in between. CDR3 length: 14 residues. CDR3 amino acids: CASSLGAGSDTQYF. The CDR3 DNA reads as TGTGCCAGCAGTTTAGGGGCAGGGTCAGATACGCAGTATTTT.

At least ten counts were recorded for this clonotype. This chain connects TRBV18 to TRBJ1-2; no clear D gene. The ends were cut back, 2 bases at V and 5 bases at J, with 9 bases in the middle. This CDR3 spans 13 amino acids. Germline V gives CDR1 KGHSH, CDR2 LQKENI. CDR3 sequence (DNA): TGTGCCAGCTCACCATCGAGTAGTTATGGCTACACCTTC. Translating gives CASSPSSSYGYTF.

This clonotype was seen many times. This sequence joins TRBV20-1 and TRBJ2-3; 7 positions agree with TRBD2. V was clipped by 3 bases and J by 0 bases; unmatched bases: 6. This CDR3 comprises 15 residues. CDR1 is DFQATT and CDR2 is SNEGSKA in the germline V gene (reference sequence). As DNA, the CDR3 is TGCAGTGCTAGCTGGGGGGGATCTAGCACAGATACGCAGTATTTT. Its protein product is CSASWGGSSTDTQYF.

Ten or more counts support this clonotype. This rearrangement joins TRBV20-1 to TRBJ1-5; D uncertain. CDR1 is DFQATT and CDR2 is SNEGSKA in the germline V gene (reference sequence). V lost 0 bases and J 3 bases, leaving 12 bases between the germline ends. This CDR3 has 15 amino acids. The CDR3 DNA is TGCAGTGCTAGAGATCGTAACCGATACAATCAGCCCCAGCATTTT. This sequence encodes CSARDRNRYNQPQHF.

This clonotype was detected ten times or more. This chain connects TRBV20-1 to TRBJ1-6; maybe TRBD1 (5 bases). V dropped 6 bases and J dropped 0 bases, with 12 bases sitting between them. This CDR3 spans 15 amino acids. The germline V gene encodes CDR1 DFQATT and CDR2 SNEGSKA (reference sequence). CDR3 sequence reads: CSAGTPSSYNSPLHF. The CDR3 DNA follows: TGCAGTGCCGGGACGCCAAGCTCCTATAATTCACCCCTCCACTTT.

Many counts were recorded for this clonotype. The gene calls are TRBV18 and TRBJ2-7, with 9 bases matching TRBD1. V lost 4 bases and J lost 2; bases outside the gene matches: 6. The V gene's germline CDR1 is KGHSH and CDR2 LQKENI. The CDR3 has 15 residues. The DNA of the CDR3 is TGTGCCAGCTCACTGGGACAGGGAGTTCCCTACGAGCAGTACTTC. This encodes CASSLGQGVPYEQYF.

The chain links TRBV6-6 to TRBJ1-5; 7 bases fit TRBD1. The trim removed 5 bases at V and 7 bases at J, leaving 8 bases unmatched. The CDR3 is made up of 14 amino acids. Germline CDR1 and CDR2: MNHNY and SVGAGI (reference sequence). CDR3 region: CASSETGTAQPQHF. In DNA, the CDR3 is TGTGCCAGCAGTGAAACCGGGACAGCGCAGCCCCAGCATTTT.

The chain employs TRBV6-1 and TRBJ2-3, with no clear D. Trimming took off 5 bases at V and 4 bases at J, with 13 bases between the two ends. The CDR3 totals 14 residues. Germline CDR1 and CDR2: MNHNS and SASEGT. This chain's CDR3 is CASSTLQGADTQYF. CDR3 coding DNA: TGTGCCAGCAGTACCCTCCAAGGTGCAGATACGCAGTATTTT.

This clonotype was seen at least ten times. The J gene is TRBJ1-2, the V gene TRBV7-2, with D unresolved. Per the germline V gene, CDR1 is SGHTA and CDR2 is FQGNSA. Trimming left V 5 bases short and J 4 bases short, with 17 bases between. This CDR3 is built from 15 residues. CDR3: CASSQPPQALYGYTF. DNA for the CDR3: TGTGCCAGCAGCCAACCCCCACAAGCCCTCTATGGCTACACCTTC.

Many counts were recorded for this clonotype. The CDR3 region has the DNA TGTGCCAGCAGCCAAAGGTTTTCTGGGGCCCAGTACTTC. Its translation is CASSQRFSGAQYF. The chain employs TRBV4-2 and TRBJ2-5, with D unclear. CDR3 length: 13 amino acids. Germline V gene sequence: CDR1 LGHNA, CDR2 YNFKEQ. Between the trimmed V and J ends, which lost 2 bases and 9 bases, there was a span of 13 bases.

This clonotype was counted ten times or more. The chain joins TRBV15 to TRBJ2-7; D not resolved. There are 16 residues in the CDR3. Trimming took 5 bases from V and 0 from J, leaving 17 bases between them. Germline-derived CDR1 and CDR2 are LNHNV and YYDKDF (reference sequence). CDR3 sequence (DNA): TGTGCCACCAGCGGGTTCGGACGGACGAGCTCCTACGAGCAGTACTTC. Translated: CATSGFGRTSSYEQYF.

This clonotype was observed many times. The chain carries TRBV7-9 and TRBJ2-5; 7 bases line up with TRBD1. Germline CDR1 and CDR2: SEHNR and FQNEAQ (reference sequence). The V gene end was trimmed by 5 bases and the J gene end by 4 bases; junction bases not matched to a gene: 7. This CDR3 contains 14 residues. CDR3 sequence reads: CASSITGAGETQYF. The CDR3 nucleotides read TGTGCCAGCAGCATCACAGGGGCAGGAGAGACCCAGTACTTC.

This clonotype was observed many times. V is TRBV7-9 and J is TRBJ2-5; D is unresolved. Trimming left V 5 bases short and J 5 bases short, with 9 bases between. CDR1 SEHNR and CDR2 FQNEAQ come from the germline V gene (reference sequence). CDR3 size: 12 residues. The CDR3 DNA reads as TGTGCCAGCAGCCAAACTTGGGAGACCCAGTACTTC. Its translation: CASSQTWETQYF.

The V call is TRBV29-1, the J call TRBJ1-3; 8 nucleotides agree with TRBD1. Germline assignment: CDR1 SQVTM and CDR2 ANQGSEA. The CDR3 sequence is 14 residues long. J lost 0 bases, V lost 4 bases, and 2 bases had no gene match. In DNA form, the CDR3 reads TGCAGCGTTGGGGACAGGAACTCTGGAAACACCATATATTTT. Its protein product is CSVGDRNSGNTIYF. The variable domain in full, completed from reference TRBV29-1 and TRBJ1-3, reads SAVISQKPSRDICQRGTSLTIQCQVDSQVTMMFWYRQQPGQSLTLIATANQGSEATYESGFVIDKFPISRPNLTFSTLTVSNMSPEDSSIYLCSVGDRNSGNTIYFGEGSWLTVV.

This clonotype came up many times. No DNA is shown, since the ends of the CDR3 on it are uncertain; the CDR3 is the one TCRdb lists. The chain recombines TRBV5-5 with TRBJ2-4; the tabulated D call, TRBD1, remains unverified against the DNA. The CDR3 has 17 amino acids, counting both end residues. The germline V gene encodes CDR1 SGHKS and CDR2 YYEKEE (reference sequence). CDR3 residues: CASSPRFGQGARNIQCF.